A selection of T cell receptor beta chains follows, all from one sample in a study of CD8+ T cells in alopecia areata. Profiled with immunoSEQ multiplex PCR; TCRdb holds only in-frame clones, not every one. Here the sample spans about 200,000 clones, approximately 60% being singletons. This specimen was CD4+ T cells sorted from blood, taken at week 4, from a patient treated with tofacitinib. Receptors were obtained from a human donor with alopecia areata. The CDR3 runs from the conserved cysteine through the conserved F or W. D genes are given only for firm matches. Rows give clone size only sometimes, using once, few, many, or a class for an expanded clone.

TGTGCCAGCAGCTCCCCGGACCTGTCCAGGTTTGAGCAGTTCTTC,CASSSPDLSRFEQFF,NA,TRBV7-2,once,TRBJ2-1
TGCAGCGCCGAGCGGGGGAGCACAGATACGCAGTATTTT,CSAERGSTDTQYF,TRBD2,TRBV29-1,NA,TRBJ2-3
TGTGCCAGCAGTGACAGCCTTTATGGCTACACCTTC,CASSDSLYGYTF,NA,TRBV28,NA,TRBJ1-2
TGTGCTAGCAGCTTAGAGCCGGGAAACACCATATATTTT,CASSLEPGNTIYF,NA,TRBV7-7,few,TRBJ1-3
TGTGCCAGCAGCTTCACAGGGGTTTCCTACAATGAGCAGTTCTTC,CASSFTGVSYNEQFF,TRBD1,TRBV11-1,NA,TRBJ2-1
TGCGCCAGCAGCCAGGCAGGGGCGAGTCAGCCCCAGCATTTT,CASSQAGASQPQHF,NA,TRBV4-1,NA,TRBJ1-5
TGTGCCAGCAGTTTATCCGCTTCTCCTACGAGGCAGTACTTC,CASSLSASPTRQYF,NA,TRBV27,NA,TRBJ2-7
TGCAGCGTTGAAGGAGGGAACGTGGTTTCGCGTACAGATACGCAGTATTTT,CSVEGGNVVSRTDTQYF,NA,TRBV29-1,few,TRBJ2-3
TGTGCCAGCAGCCTACCTGAGGGAACGAACTATGGCTACACCTTC,CASSLPEGTNYGYTF,NA,TRBV4-2,few,TRBJ1-2
TGCGCCAGCAGCCAAGATGGGGACAGGAACACTGAAGCTTTCTTT,CASSQDGDRNTEAFF,TRBD1,TRBV4-3,NA,TRBJ1-1
TGTGCCTTCACCCCAGGACCGGGACAGGGGGCTAATGGCTACACCTTC,CAFTPGPGQGANGYTF,TRBD1,TRBV30,once,TRBJ1-2
TGTGCCAGCAGGGGGGACCCAAACACTGAAGCTTTCTTT,CASRGDPNTEAFF,NA,TRBV6-6,NA,TRBJ1-1
TGTGCCAGCAGTTCACAGGGGATTAGGGACAATGAGCAGTTCTTC,CASSSQGIRDNEQFF,TRBD1,TRBV6-5,NA,TRBJ2-1
TGTGCCAGCAGTCGGGATTCAAACTATGGCTACACCTTC,CASSRDSNYGYTF,NA,TRBV2,NA,TRBJ1-2
TGTGCCAGCAGTGAATCGGTGGGGCCGAGCAATCAGCCCCAGCATTTT,CASSESVGPSNQPQHF,NA,TRBV25-1,NA,TRBJ1-5
TGCAGTGCTACAGGGAACACTGAAGCTTTCTTT,CSATGNTEAFF,NA,TRBV20-1,NA,TRBJ1-1
TGTGCCTGGAGTGTAAAGGGGGAGCTGTTTTTT,CAWSVKGELFF,NA,TRBV30,NA,TRBJ2-2
TGCAGTGCTAGAGATCGCGGGACCCAGTACTTC,CSARDRGTQYF,NA,TRBV20-1,NA,TRBJ2-5
TGTGCCTGGAGTATCGCTAGTCGCCGCGAGACCCAGTACTTC,CAWSIASRRETQYF,NA,TRBV30,NA,TRBJ2-5
TGTGCCTGGAGTTCGGGGAGCTCCTACGAGCAGTACTTC,CAWSSGSSYEQYF,NA,TRBV30,NA,TRBJ2-7
TGTGCCAGCAGTTACTCGGTAGGGAGGATGAACACTGAAGCTTTCTTT,CASSYSVGRMNTEAFF,NA,TRBV6-6,many,TRBJ1-1
TGTGCCAGCAGCCCTTTGGACAGGGCCCCTGAAGCTTTCTTT,CASSPLDRAPEAFF,TRBD1,TRBV27,few,TRBJ1-1
TGCACCAGCAGCCTAACGTCGCACCCCAGGGCAGCCTACGAGCAGTACTTC,CTSSLTSHPRAAYEQYF,NA,TRBV1,NA,TRBJ2-7
TGTGCCTGGAGTACGGGGTACGAGCAGTACTTC,CAWSTGYEQYF,NA,TRBV30,NA,TRBJ2-7
TGCGCCAGCAGCTTGGAAACAGGGTTCGAGCAGTACTTC,CASSLETGFEQYF,NA,TRBV5-1,NA,TRBJ2-7
TGTGCCTGGAGTGTAGGCCGCTCCGGGCACTTC,CAWSVGRSGHF,NA,TRBV30,NA,TRBJ2-7
TGTGCCAGCAGTTCAAGAGACAGGCACAATGAGCAGTTCTTC,CASSSRDRHNEQFF,NA,TRBV7-6,NA,TRBJ2-1
TGTGCCAGCAGCGATCTTAAGGGGTACACCTTC,CASSDLKGYTF,NA,TRBV7-9,NA,TRBJ1-2
TGTGCCAGCAGCCTGACAGGGGGCGAGGAGACCCAGTACTTC,CASSLTGGEETQYF,TRBD1,TRBV6-5,once,TRBJ2-5